The T cell receptor (beta chain) under discussion was sequenced for a study of T cell clonality in common variable immunodeficiency. Generated by immunoSEQ multiplex PCR, the TCRdb table keeps only in-frame clones and is missing some. The profile covers tens of thousands of clones, none occurring a single time. The study's findings and limits: Patient heterogeneity in the CVID cohort limited correlations between repertoire features and clinical complications. T cell subpopulation sequencing would be needed to explain CVID clonality. Fewer TCRbeta clones were shared among CVID subjects than controls.

This clone was seen a handful of times. Its antigen is undetermined. The read ends 3 residues shy of where the CDR3 ends; the end is completed using the germline J gene. Germline-derived CDR1 and CDR2 are KGHSH and LQKENI. The V end lost 4 bases, the J end lost 3 bases, and 15 bases lay between the germline ends. CDR3 length: 15 amino acids. The receptor's source is a person aged 18 to 70 in good health. J is TRBJ1-1 and V is TRBV18, with D possibly matching TRBD1 (5 bases). Sequences were obtained from peripheral blood mononuclear cells. The covered CDR3 bases are TGTGCCAGCTCACTTGGGGGGTCCGGGGACACTGAA. Protein: CASSLGGSGDTE. The whole CDR3 is CASSLGGSGDTEAFF. The full variable domain, its missing parts supplied by reference TRBV18 and TRBJ1-1, is NAGVMQNPRHLVRRRGQEARLRCSPMKGHSHVYWYRQLPEEGLKFMVYLQKENIIDESGMPKERFSAEFPKEGPSILRIQQVVRGDSAAYFCASSLGGSGDTEAFFGQGTRLTVV.